A selection of T cell receptor beta chains follows, all from one sample in a study of T cell repertoires in cytomegalovirus infection. From the reads, TCRdb called clonotypes with MiXCR, one entry per CDR3 protein. The table lists 70,000 to 85,000 distinct CDR3 sequences, roughly 40% of them singletons, with more than 80% in the top ten. These receptors lack a known antigen. Specimen: CD8+ T cells from cultured PBMCs, collected from culture after CMV antigen stimulation. Receptor source: a human donor in good health (CMV status not recorded). Some clones in this sample may be carry-over from other donors' samples. CDR3s include the opening cysteine and the closing phenylalanine or tryptophan. A D gene is named only where the DNA matches it firmly. For some rows the clone size is stated as once, few or many, or as a class when expanded; others skip it.

clone size	D gene	V gene	J gene	CDR3 protein	CDR3 DNA
NA	TRBD1	TRBV6-1	TRBJ1-5	CASSYPGQGAFRPSNQPQHF	TGTGCCAGCAGTTACCCCGGGCAGGGGGCCTTTCGCCCAAGCAATCAGCCCCAGCATTTT
NA	TRBD1	TRBV2	TRBJ2-1	CASGRQGPLNEQFF	TGTGCCAGCGGGAGACAGGGCCCCCTCAATGAGCAGTTCTTC
NA	NA	TRBV27	TRBJ1-2	CASSLSAGNYGYTF	TGTGCCAGCAGTTTATCGGCGGGTAACTATGGCTACACCTTC
NA	NA	TRBV5-5	TRBJ2-2	CASSLYSENTGELFF	TGTGCCAGCAGCTTGTACAGTGAGAACACCGGGGAGCTGTTTTTT
once	NA	TRBV25-1	TRBJ1-1	CASSETGPGTEAFF	TGTGCCAGCAGTGAAACAGGGCCCGGCACTGAAGCTTTCTTT
NA	NA	TRBV7-6	TRBJ2-7	CASSLGAGYEQYF	TGTGCCAGCAGCTTAGGGGCGGGCTACGAGCAGTACTTC
NA	NA	TRBV11-2	TRBJ2-5	CASSRGREWRKETQYF	TGTGCCAGCAGCCGAGGCCGAGAGTGGAGAAAAGAGACCCAGTACTTC
NA	NA	TRBV6-1	TRBJ2-1	CASSEAEAASYNEQFF	TGTGCCAGCAGTGAAGCGGAGGCGGCCTCCTACAATGAGCAGTTCTTC
NA	NA	TRBV11-2	TRBJ2-2	CASSFPSFSSNTGELFF	TGTGCCAGCAGCTTCCCTTCGTTCAGTTCGAACACCGGGGAGCTGTTTTTT
NA	NA	TRBV4-1	TRBJ1-5	CASSPGGDGQPQHF	TGCGCCAGCAGCCCGGGGGGAGATGGTCAGCCCCAGCATTTT
NA	TRBD1	TRBV12-3/TRBV12-4	TRBJ1-1	CASSTGGSEAFF	TGTGCCAGCAGTACAGGGGGTTCTGAAGCTTTCTTT
NA	TRBD1	TRBV24-1	TRBJ2-5	CATSVERTGEETQYF	TGTGCCACCAGTGTCGAGAGGACAGGCGAAGAGACCCAGTACTTC
NA	TRBD1	TRBV2	TRBJ1-1	CASSELQGTTEAFF	TGTGCCAGCAGTGAGTTACAGGGGACCACTGAAGCTTTCTTT
NA	NA	TRBV4-1	TRBJ1-5	CASSQVAGRQPQHF	TGCGCCAGCAGCCAAGTCGCGGGGCGACAGCCCCAGCATTTT
NA	TRBD1	TRBV4-3	TRBJ2-7	CASSQVVGTANYEQYF	TGCGCCAGCAGCCAAGTTGTAGGGACAGCTAACTACGAGCAGTACTTC
NA	NA	TRBV7-9	TRBJ2-7	CASSWSYEQYF	TGTGCCAGCAGCTGGTCCTACGAGCAGTACTTC
NA	NA	TRBV9	TRBJ1-5	CASSVGDTYQPQHF	TGTGCCAGCAGCGTAGGGGACACCTATCAGCCCCAGCATTTT
NA	NA	TRBV13	TRBJ2-1	CASSLPPREQQFF	TGTGCCAGCAGCTTACCCCCCAGGGAACAGCAGTTCTTC
once	NA	TRBV9	TRBJ2-5	CASSVWTDQETQYF	TGTGCCAGCAGCGTTTGGACAGACCAAGAGACCCAGTACTTC
NA	TRBD1	TRBV4-1	TRBJ2-7	CASSHSDRGHYEQYF	TGCGCCAGCAGCCACTCGGACAGGGGGCACTACGAGCAGTACTTC
few	NA	TRBV7-6	TRBJ2-3	CASSFPGDTQYF	TGTGCCAGCAGCTTTCCGGGGGATACGCAGTATTTT
few	NA	TRBV5-6	TRBJ2-1	CASTPSRDSPYNEQFF	TGTGCCAGCACCCCGAGTCGAGACTCCCCCTACAATGAGCAGTTCTTC
few	NA	TRBV2	TRBJ2-3	CASIPDVSSAPDTQYF	TGTGCCAGCATCCCCGATGTAAGCAGCGCCCCCGATACGCAGTATTTT
NA	NA	TRBV6-2/TRBV6-3	TRBJ2-6	CASGRDSGANVLTF	TGTGCCAGCGGCAGGGATTCTGGGGCCAACGTCCTGACTTTC
NA	NA	TRBV6-5	TRBJ2-7	CASSYPGGHEQYF	TGTGCCAGCAGTTACCCCGGGGGCCACGAGCAGTACTTC
few	NA	TRBV7-8	TRBJ2-1	CASSLPTDAGTEQFF	TGTGCCAGCAGCTTACCGACAGACGCGGGTACTGAGCAGTTCTTC
NA	NA	TRBV11-2	TRBJ2-1	CASSLEFLDEQFF	TGTGCCAGCAGCTTAGAGTTCCTCGATGAGCAGTTCTTC
NA	TRBD1	TRBV4-1	TRBJ1-6	CASSPLGQGYNSPLHF	TGCGCCAGCAGCCCGCTGGGACAGGGTTATAATTCACCCCTCCACTTT
NA	TRBD2	TRBV4-1	TRBJ2-1	CASSQALAGGSSYNEQFF	TGCGCCAGCAGCCAAGCTCTAGCGGGGGGGAGCTCCTACAATGAGCAGTTCTTC
many	NA	TRBV7-2	TRBJ1-6	CASSVTGRHSPLHF	TGTGCCAGCAGCGTGACGGGCCGACACTCCCCCCTCCACTTT
many	NA	TRBV6-5	TRBJ2-3	CASSYDWGADDTQYF	TGTGCCAGCAGTTACGATTGGGGGGCCGATGATACGCAGTATTTT
NA	NA	TRBV6-4	TRBJ1-2	CASSGGYGYTF	TGTGCCAGCAGCGGAGGGTATGGCTACACCTTC
few	NA	TRBV7-4	TRBJ2-2	CASSLGDTGELFF	TGTGCCAGCAGCTTAGGGGACACCGGGGAGCTGTTTTTT
many	NA	TRBV7-2	TRBJ2-7	CASSLDALSKYEQYF	TGTGCCAGCAGCTTAGATGCGCTTTCTAAGTACGAGCAGTACTTC
NA	TRBD1	TRBV27	TRBJ1-1	CASSLWGDRGDKNTEAFF	TGTGCCAGCAGTTTATGGGGGGACAGAGGGGATAAGAACACTGAAGCTTTCTTT
NA	NA	TRBV6-5	TRBJ2-3	CASTSGTGPGTDTQYF	TGTGCCAGCACTTCCGGAACAGGACCCGGCACAGATACGCAGTATTTT
NA	TRBD1	TRBV6-8	TRBJ1-5	CASNLKPDRGGRQPQHF	TGTGCCAGCAACCTCAAGCCGGACAGGGGTGGTCGTCAGCCCCAGCATTTT
many	NA	TRBV7-2	TRBJ1-4	CASSLERGFGEKLFF	TGTGCCAGCAGCTTAGAACGTGGGTTTGGCGAAAAACTGTTTTTT
NA	TRBD1	TRBV27	TRBJ1-1	CASRRNRGLNTEAFF	TGTGCCAGCAGGAGAAACAGGGGATTGAACACTGAAGCTTTCTTT
NA	TRBD1	TRBV7-2	TRBJ2-2	CASSLNRGVETGELFF	TGTGCCAGCAGCTTAAACAGGGGTGTTGAGACCGGGGAGCTGTTTTTT
NA	TRBD2	TRBV6-1	TRBJ2-5	CASSYRTDPGGMLTQYF	TGTGCCAGCAGTTACCGGACCGACCCGGGGGGGATGTTGACCCAGTACTTC
few	TRBD1	TRBV6-5	TRBJ2-7	CASRGWDRDYEQYF	TGTGCCAGCAGGGGCTGGGACAGGGACTACGAGCAGTACTTC
NA	NA	TRBV20-1	TRBJ2-3	CSARDSSWLVSSTDTQYF	TGCAGTGCTAGAGATTCCAGCTGGCTAGTATCTAGCACAGATACGCAGTATTTT
few	NA	TRBV28	TRBJ2-7	CASSSAMGLSSYEQYF	TGTGCCAGCAGTTCTGCCATGGGACTTTCGTCCTACGAGCAGTACTTC
NA	TRBD1	TRBV7-2	TRBJ1-2	CASSPVTGTGSGGYTF	TGTGCCAGCAGCCCAGTAACCGGGACAGGGTCAGGCGGCTACACCTTC
NA	NA	TRBV6-4	TRBJ1-1	CASSEYSGAEAFF	TGTGCCAGCAGTGAGTACTCGGGGGCTGAAGCTTTCTTT
NA	NA	TRBV28	TRBJ2-7	CASNQGSYEQYF	TGTGCCAGCAACCAAGGGAGCTACGAGCAGTACTTC
many	NA	TRBV11-2	TRBJ2-5	CASSPGTYQETQYF	TGTGCCAGCAGCCCGGGGACCTACCAAGAGACCCAGTACTTC
once	NA	TRBV27	TRBJ2-1	CASSFGRFNEQFF	TGTGCCAGCAGTTTTGGGCGATTCAATGAGCAGTTCTTC
NA	NA	TRBV2	TRBJ2-5	CASRTLRDGETQYF	TGTGCCAGCAGGACTCTCAGGGATGGAGAGACCCAGTACTTC